This T cell receptor (beta chain) stems from a study of identical twins. Findings and caveats of the study: Modelling approaches yielded underestimates of out-of-frame TCR alpha sharing between monozygotic twins. Researchers reported excess low generation probability among twin-shared out-of-frame alpha sequences. Abundant beta clonotypes from cord blood bore fewer insertions; memory repertoires lacked this pattern.

This clonotype appeared a few times. Its cognate antigen is unknown. One entry per CDR3 protein, called by TCRdb with MiXCR from the 5' RACE reads. The repertoire holds roughly 690,000 distinct CDR3 sequences, with around 6% as singletons. The CDR3 covers 14 residues. Germline CDR1 SEHNR, CDR2 FQNEAQ (reference sequence). V was shortened by 5 bases and J by 2 bases, with 9 bases between the two germline ends. The sequence was collected from a man between 18 and 35 years old in good health. The sample consisted of naive T cells sorted from blood. The chain combines TRBV7-9 with TRBJ2-2; D gene ambiguous. CDR3 in amino acids: CASSRRRNTGELFF. In DNA form, the CDR3 reads TGTGCCAGCAGCCGCCGCAGAAACACCGGGGAGCTGTTTTTT. The entire variable domain, with the rest obtained from reference TRBV7-9 and TRBJ2-2, is as follows: DTGVSQNPRHKITKRGQNVTFRCDPISEHNRLYWYRQTLGQGPEFLTYFQNEAQLEKSRLLSDRFSAERPKGSFSTLEIQRTEQGDSAMYLCASSRRRNTGELFFGEGSRLTVL.